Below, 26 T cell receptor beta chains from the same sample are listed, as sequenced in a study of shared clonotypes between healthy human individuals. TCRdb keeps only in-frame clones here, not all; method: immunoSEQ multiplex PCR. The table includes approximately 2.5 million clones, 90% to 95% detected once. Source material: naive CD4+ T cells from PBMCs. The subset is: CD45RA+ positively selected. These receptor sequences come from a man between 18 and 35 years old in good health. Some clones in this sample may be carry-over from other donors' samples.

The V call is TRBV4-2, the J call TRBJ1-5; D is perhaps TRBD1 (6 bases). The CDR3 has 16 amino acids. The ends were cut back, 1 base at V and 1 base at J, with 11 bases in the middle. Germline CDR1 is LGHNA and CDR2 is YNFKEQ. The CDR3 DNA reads TGTGCCAGCAGCCAAGGCCCGCAGGGGAGCAATCAGCCCCAGCATTTT. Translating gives CASSQGPQGSNQPQHF.

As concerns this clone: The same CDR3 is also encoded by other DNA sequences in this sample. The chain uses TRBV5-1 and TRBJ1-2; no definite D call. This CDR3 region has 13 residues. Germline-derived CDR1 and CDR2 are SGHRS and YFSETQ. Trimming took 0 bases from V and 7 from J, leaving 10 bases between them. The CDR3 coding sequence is TGCGCCAGCAGCTTGGGAGTGGTCGGTGGCTACACCTTC. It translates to CASSLGVVGGYTF.

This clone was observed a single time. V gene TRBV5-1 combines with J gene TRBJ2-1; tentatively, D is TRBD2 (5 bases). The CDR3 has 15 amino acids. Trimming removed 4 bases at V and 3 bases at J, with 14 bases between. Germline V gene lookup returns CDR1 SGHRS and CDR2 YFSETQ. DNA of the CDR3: TGCGCCAGCAGCCCCATTGCCGGGGTCTACAATGAGCAGTTCTTC. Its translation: CASSPIAGVYNEQFF.

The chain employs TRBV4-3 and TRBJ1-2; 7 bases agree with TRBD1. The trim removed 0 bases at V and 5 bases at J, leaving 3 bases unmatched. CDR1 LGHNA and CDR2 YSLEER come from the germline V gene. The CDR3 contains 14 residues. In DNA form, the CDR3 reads TGCGCCAGCAGCCAAGAAAACAGGGGTTATGGCTACACCTTC. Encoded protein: CASSQENRGYGYTF.

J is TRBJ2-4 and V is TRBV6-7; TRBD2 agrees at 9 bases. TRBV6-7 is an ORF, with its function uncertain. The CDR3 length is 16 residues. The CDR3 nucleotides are TGTGCTCCACTCTTAGCGGGAGTAAGGTCGGGAAACATTCAGTACTTC. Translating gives CAPLLAGVRSGNIQYF.

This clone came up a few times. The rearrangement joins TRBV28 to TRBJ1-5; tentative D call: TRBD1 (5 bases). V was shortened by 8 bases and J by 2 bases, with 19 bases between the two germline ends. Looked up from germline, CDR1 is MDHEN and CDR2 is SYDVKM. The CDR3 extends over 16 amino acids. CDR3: CASWGGRSARNQPQHF. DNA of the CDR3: TGTGCCAGCTGGGGCGGAAGGAGCGCCCGCAATCAGCCCCAGCATTTT.

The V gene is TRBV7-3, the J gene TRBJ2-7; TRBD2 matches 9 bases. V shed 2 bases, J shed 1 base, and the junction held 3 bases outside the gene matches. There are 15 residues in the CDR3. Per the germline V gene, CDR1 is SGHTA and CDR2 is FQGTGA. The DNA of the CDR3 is TGTGCCAGCAGCTTACAAAGCGGGGGGTCCTACGAGCAGTACTTC. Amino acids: CASSLQSGGSYEQYF.

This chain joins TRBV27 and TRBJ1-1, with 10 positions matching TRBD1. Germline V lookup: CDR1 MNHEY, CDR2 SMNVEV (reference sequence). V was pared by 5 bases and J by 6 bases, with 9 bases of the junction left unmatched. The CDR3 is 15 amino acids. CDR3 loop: CASSPWDRGNPEAFF. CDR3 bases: TGTGCCAGCAGTCCATGGGACAGGGGAAACCCTGAAGCTTTCTTT.

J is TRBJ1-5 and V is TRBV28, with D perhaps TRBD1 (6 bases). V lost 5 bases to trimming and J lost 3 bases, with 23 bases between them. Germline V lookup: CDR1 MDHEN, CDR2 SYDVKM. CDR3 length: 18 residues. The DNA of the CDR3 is TGTGCCAGCAGTCAATGGGTGGGGGGGCCAGAAAACAATCAGCCCCAGCATTTT. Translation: CASSQWVGGPENNQPQHF.

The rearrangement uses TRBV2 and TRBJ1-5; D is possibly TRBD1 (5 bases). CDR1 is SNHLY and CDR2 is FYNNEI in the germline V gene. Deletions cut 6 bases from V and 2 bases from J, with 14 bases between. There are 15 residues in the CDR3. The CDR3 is CASSARDPGNQPQHF. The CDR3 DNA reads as TGTGCCAGCAGCGCCCGGGACCCAGGCAATCAGCCCCAGCATTTT.

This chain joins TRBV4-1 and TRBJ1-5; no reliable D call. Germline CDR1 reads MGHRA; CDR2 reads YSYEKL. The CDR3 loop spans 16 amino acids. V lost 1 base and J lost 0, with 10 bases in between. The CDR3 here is CASSQGLTGSNQPQHF. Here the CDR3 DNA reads TGCGCCAGCAGCCAAGGACTGACTGGTAGCAATCAGCCCCAGCATTTT.

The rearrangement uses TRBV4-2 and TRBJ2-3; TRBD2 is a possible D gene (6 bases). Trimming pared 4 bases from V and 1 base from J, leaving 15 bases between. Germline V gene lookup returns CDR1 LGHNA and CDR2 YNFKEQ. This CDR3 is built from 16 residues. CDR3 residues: CASSLGGLRGTDTQYF. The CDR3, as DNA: TGTGCCAGCAGCCTTGGGGGACTTCGGGGCACAGATACGCAGTATTTT.

The CDR3 DNA reads TGCGCCAGCAGTAGGGACCCATTCGGGTCTAGCACAGATACGCAGTATTTT. The encoded protein is CASSRDPFGSSTDTQYF. The chain is built from TRBV5-1 and TRBJ2-3; the D gene could be TRBD1 or TRBD2 (5 bases each). V shed 5 bases and J shed 0 bases, with 19 bases lying between them. Looked up from germline, CDR1 is SGHRS and CDR2 is YFSETQ. The CDR3 runs to 17 residues.

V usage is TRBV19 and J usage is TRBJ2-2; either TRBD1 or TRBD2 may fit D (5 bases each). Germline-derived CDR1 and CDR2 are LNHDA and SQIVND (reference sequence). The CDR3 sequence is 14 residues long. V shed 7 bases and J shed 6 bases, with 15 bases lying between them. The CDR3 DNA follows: TGTGCCAGTACCCGCCGGGGCGACGCCGGGGAGCTGTTTTTT. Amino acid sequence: CASTRRGDAGELFF.

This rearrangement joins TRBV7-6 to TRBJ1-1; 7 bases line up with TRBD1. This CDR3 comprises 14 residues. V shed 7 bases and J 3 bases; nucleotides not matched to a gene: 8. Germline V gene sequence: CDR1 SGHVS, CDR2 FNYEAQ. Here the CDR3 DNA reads TGTGCCAGCACTAGACAGGGTCCGGACACTGAAGCTTTCTTT. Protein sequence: CASTRQGPDTEAFF.

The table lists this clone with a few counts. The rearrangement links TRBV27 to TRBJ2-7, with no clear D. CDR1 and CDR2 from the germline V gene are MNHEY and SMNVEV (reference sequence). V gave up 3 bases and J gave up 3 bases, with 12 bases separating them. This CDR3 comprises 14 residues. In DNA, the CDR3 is TGTGCCAGCAGTTTTAGGGCAGAGCACTACGAGCAGTACTTC. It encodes CASSFRAEHYEQYF.

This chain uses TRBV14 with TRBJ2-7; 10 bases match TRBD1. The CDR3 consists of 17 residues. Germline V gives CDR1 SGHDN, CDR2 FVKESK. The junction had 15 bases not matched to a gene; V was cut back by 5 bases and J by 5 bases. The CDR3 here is CASSGQRPGTGVHEQYF. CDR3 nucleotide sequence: TGTGCCAGCAGCGGCCAGCGCCCCGGGACAGGGGTCCACGAGCAGTACTTC.

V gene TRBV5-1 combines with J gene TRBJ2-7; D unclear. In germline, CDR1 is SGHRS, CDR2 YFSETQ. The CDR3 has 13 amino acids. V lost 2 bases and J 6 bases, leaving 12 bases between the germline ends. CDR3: CASSFSTLGEQYF. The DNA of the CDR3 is TGCGCCAGCAGCTTCTCGACCCTTGGCGAGCAGTACTTC.

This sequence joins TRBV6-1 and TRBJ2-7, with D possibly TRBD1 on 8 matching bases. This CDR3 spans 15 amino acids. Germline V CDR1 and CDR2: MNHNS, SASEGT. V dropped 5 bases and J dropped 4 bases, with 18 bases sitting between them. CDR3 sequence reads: CASSREGQEFYEQYF. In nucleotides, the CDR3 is TGTGCCAGCAGTAGGGAGGGACAGGAATTTTACGAGCAGTACTTC.

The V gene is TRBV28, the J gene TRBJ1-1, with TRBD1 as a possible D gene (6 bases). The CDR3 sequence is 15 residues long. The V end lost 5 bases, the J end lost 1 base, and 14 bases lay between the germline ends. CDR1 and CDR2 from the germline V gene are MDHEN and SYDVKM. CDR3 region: CASSTPQGGNTEAFF. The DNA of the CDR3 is TGTGCCAGCAGTACACCACAGGGAGGGAACACTGAAGCTTTCTTT.

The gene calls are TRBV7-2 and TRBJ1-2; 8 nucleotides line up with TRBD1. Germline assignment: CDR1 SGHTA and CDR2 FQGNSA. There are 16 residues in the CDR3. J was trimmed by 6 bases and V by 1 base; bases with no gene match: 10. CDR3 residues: CASSLGGQGAWDGYTF. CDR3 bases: TGTGCCAGCAGCTTAGGAGGGCAGGGGGCCTGGGATGGCTACACCTTC.

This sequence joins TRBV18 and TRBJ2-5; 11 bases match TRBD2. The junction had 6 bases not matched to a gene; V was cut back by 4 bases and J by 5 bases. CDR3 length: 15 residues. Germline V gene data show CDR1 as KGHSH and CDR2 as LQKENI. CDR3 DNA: TGTGCCAGCTCACTGACTAGCGGGGAACGGGAGACCCAGTACTTC. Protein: CASSLTSGERETQYF.

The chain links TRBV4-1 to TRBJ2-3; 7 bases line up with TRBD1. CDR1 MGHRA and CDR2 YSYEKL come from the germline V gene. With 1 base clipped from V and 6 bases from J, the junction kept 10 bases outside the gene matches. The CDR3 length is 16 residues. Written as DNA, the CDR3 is TGCGCCAGCAGCCAAGGACAGGGTCGATTAACCGATACGCAGTATTTT. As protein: CASSQGQGRLTDTQYF.

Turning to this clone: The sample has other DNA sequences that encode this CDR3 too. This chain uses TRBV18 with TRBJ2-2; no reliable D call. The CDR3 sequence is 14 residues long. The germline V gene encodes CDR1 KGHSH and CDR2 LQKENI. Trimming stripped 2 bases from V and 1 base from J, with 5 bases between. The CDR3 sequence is CASSPGRNTGELFF. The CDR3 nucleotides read TGTGCCAGCTCACCAGGGCGGAACACCGGGGAGCTGTTTTTT.

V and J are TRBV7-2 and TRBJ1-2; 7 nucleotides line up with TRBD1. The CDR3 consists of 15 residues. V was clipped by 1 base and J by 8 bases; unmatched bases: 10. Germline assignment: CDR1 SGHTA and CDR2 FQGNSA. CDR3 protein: CASSLDYRGLGGYTF. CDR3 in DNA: TGTGCCAGCAGCTTAGACTACAGGGGACTAGGGGGCTACACCTTC.

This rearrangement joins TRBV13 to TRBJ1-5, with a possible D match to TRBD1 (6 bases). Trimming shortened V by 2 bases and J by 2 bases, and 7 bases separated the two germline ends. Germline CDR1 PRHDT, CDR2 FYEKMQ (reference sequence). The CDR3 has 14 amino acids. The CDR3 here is CASSLPGGNQPQHF. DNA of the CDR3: TGTGCCAGCAGCTTACCAGGGGGCAATCAGCCCCAGCATTTT.